The subject of this entry is one T cell receptor (beta chain). The data were taken from a study of CD8 T cells in Susac syndrome. It was with random hexamers that 0.5 to 1 ug RNA was reverse transcribed. One entry per CDR3 protein results from TCRdb running MiXCR on the immunoSEQ multiplex PCR reads. In the table there are roughly 330,000 distinct CDR3 sequences, about 91% of which are singletons. This CDR3 has 12 residues. In germline, CDR1 is GTSNPN, CDR2 SVGIG (reference sequence). V was clipped by 1 base and J by 9 bases, with 10 bases between them. The clonotype was recovered from a human donor with multiple sclerosis. The source material was CD4+ T cells from PBMCs. This chain uses TRBV30 with TRBJ2-1; possible D gene TRBD2, 5 bases. CDR3: CAWSEGLGEQFF. The CDR3 region has the DNA TGTGCCTGGAGTGAAGGACTCGGTGAGCAGTTCTTC. The variable domain in full, completed from reference TRBV30 and TRBJ2-1, reads SQTIHQWPATLVQPVGSPLSLECTVEGTSNPNLYWYRQAAGRGLQLLFYSVGIGQISSEVPQNLSASRPQDRQFILSSKKLLLSDSGFYLCAWSEGLGEQFFGPGTRLTVL.